This TCR beta chain is from a study of blood T cell repertoires in COVID-19. Study in general: The United States, Italy and Spain were the sources of the acute and convalescent COVID-19 samples.

Profiled with immunoSEQ multiplex PCR; TCRdb holds only in-frame clones, not every one. This sample has about 98,000 clones; 87% occur once, and the top ten carry 4% to 5.5%. The CDR3 extends over 15 amino acids. From germline, CDR1 is SGHRS and CDR2 YFSETQ. The V segment lost 2 bases and the J segment 5 bases; nucleotides outside the gene matches: 4. The clonotype originates from a man between 70 and 80 years old with acute or convalescent COVID-19. Sequencing input: peripheral blood. This chain links TRBV5-1 with TRBJ1-4; TRBD1 agrees at 9 bases. The CDR3 nucleotides are TGCGCCAGCAGCTTAAAGACAGGGGGGAATGAAAAACTGTTTTTT. Translated: CASSLKTGGNEKLFF.